A single sample gave rise to the 13 T cell receptor beta chains below, sequenced in a study of T cell changes during pregnancy in multiple sclerosis. Assay: immunoSEQ multiplex PCR; the TCRdb copy retains only in-frame clones and omits some. The sample comprises fewer than 80,000 clones, about 92% of which are singletons, and roughly 2% rests with the top ten. Source: peripheral blood, taken in the third trimester of pregnancy. The receptors come from a female donor in good health, enrolled as a control in a pregnancy study.

This chain connects TRBV27 to TRBJ1-4, with D hard to call. This CDR3 has 15 residues. Germline CDR1 MNHEY, CDR2 SMNVEV (reference sequence). V lost 3 bases, J lost 2 bases, and 10 bases lay in between. The CDR3 DNA follows: TGTGCCAGCAGTTTGTCCCGGAGGACTAATGAAAAACTGTTTTTT. Protein product: CASSLSRRTNEKLFF.

V usage is TRBV27 and J usage is TRBJ2-3; D call uncertain. CDR1 is MNHEY, CDR2 SMNVEV, per germline (reference sequence). The CDR3 has 14 residues. The V and J ends lost 3 bases and 4 bases respectively, with 11 bases between them. CDR3 region: CASSFPEKPDTQYF. CDR3 in DNA: TGTGCCAGCAGTTTCCCGGAGAAACCAGATACGCAGTATTTT.

The chain combines TRBV30 with TRBJ1-2; no clear D. Trimming pared 4 bases from V and 3 bases from J, leaving 15 bases between. CDR3 size: 14 residues. Germline V CDR1 and CDR2: GTSNPN, SVGIG (reference sequence). CDR3 nucleotide sequence: TGTGCCTGGACCCTCAGTGTCCCGTACTATGGCTACACCTTC. As protein: CAWTLSVPYYGYTF.

The chain employs TRBV28 and TRBJ2-7; TRBD1 might be the D (6 bases). The CDR3 spans 16 residues. Trimming stripped 1 base from V and 0 bases from J, with 13 bases between. Germline V lookup: CDR1 MDHEN, CDR2 SYDVKM. The CDR3 region has the DNA TGTGCCAGCAGTTTATTGGTCACAGGGCGCTCCTACGAGCAGTACTTC. It yields the protein CASSLLVTGRSYEQYF.

The rearrangement joins TRBV18 to TRBJ1-1, with TRBD1 identical over 7 bases. J was trimmed by 3 bases and V by 2 bases; bases with no gene match: 6. Germline V CDR1 and CDR2: KGHSH, LQKENI. There are 15 residues in the CDR3. The CDR3 nucleotides read TGTGCCAGCTCACCATCAGAGGGGGCGTACACTGAAGCTTTCTTT. Translated, it gives CASSPSEGAYTEAFF.

The gene calls are TRBV2 and TRBJ2-3; D may be TRBD1 (5 bases). This CDR3 spans 16 amino acids. Looked up from germline, CDR1 is SNHLY and CDR2 is FYNNEI. V was shortened by 4 bases and J by 2 bases, with 16 bases between the two germline ends. The CDR3 protein is CASSVRQPPTTDTQYF. DNA for the CDR3: TGTGCCAGCAGTGTTAGACAGCCCCCTACCACAGATACGCAGTATTTT.

The chain has TRBV27 and TRBJ2-5, with D perhaps TRBD2 (6 bases). Germline CDR1 MNHEY, CDR2 SMNVEV (reference sequence). V was trimmed by 3 bases and J by 1 base, leaving 9 bases between them. The CDR3 length is 14 residues. The CDR3 loop reads CASSLVGGQETQYF. CDR3 nucleotides: TGTGCCAGCAGTTTGGTGGGAGGCCAAGAGACCCAGTACTTC.

V gene TRBV2 combines with J gene TRBJ2-1; no firm D call. The V end lost 5 bases, the J end lost 2 bases, and 7 bases lay between the germline ends. The CDR3 length is 13 residues. Germline lookup yields CDR1 SNHLY and CDR2 FYNNEI. CDR3 sequence: CASSIRAYNEQFF. The CDR3, as DNA: TGTGCCAGCAGTATACGGGCCTACAATGAGCAGTTCTTC.

V usage is TRBV7-2 and J usage is TRBJ2-5; 7 bases line up with TRBD1. Germline V gene lookup returns CDR1 SGHTA and CDR2 FQGNSA. CDR3 length equals 13 residues. J gave up 5 bases and V 4 bases, and 4 bases lay outside the gene matches. The CDR3 DNA is TGTGCCAGCAGCTCGAGGGGGCTGGAGACCCAGTACTTC. It yields the protein CASSSRGLETQYF.

This clone was seen a few times. The V gene is TRBV13, the J gene TRBJ1-1; D unresolved. V was cut by 2 bases and J by 5 bases, with 9 bases left in between. Germline-derived CDR1 and CDR2 are PRHDT and FYEKMQ (reference sequence). This CDR3 has 13 residues. The DNA for the CDR3 is TGTGCCAGCAGCTTAAGAGGATTGACTGAAGCTTTCTTT. Translating it yields CASSLRGLTEAFF. Looking up the rest from reference TRBV13 and TRBJ1-1 gives the full variable domain: AAGVIQSPRHLIKEKRETATLKCYPIPRHDTVYWYQQGPGQDPQFLISFYEKMQSDKGSIPDRFSAQQFSDYHSELNMSSLELGDSALYFCASSLRGLTEAFFGQGTRLTVV.

The rearrangement links TRBV7-8 to TRBJ1-1, with a tentative D call TRBD1 (6 bases). Germline V gene data show CDR1 as SGHVS and CDR2 as FQNEAQ. V lost 8 bases, J lost 1 base, and 14 bases lay in between. The length of the CDR3 is 14 residues. CDR3 residues: CASFIQGTNTEAFF. The CDR3 region has the DNA TGTGCCAGCTTCATACAGGGAACGAACACTGAAGCTTTCTTT.

For the CDR3, the DNA is TGTGCCAGTAAGGAGACAGGGGGCTTTAGTAGCAATCAGCCCCAGCATTTT. It is translated as CASKETGGFSSNQPQHF. The chain combines TRBV19 with TRBJ1-5, with 10 positions matching TRBD1. CDR1 and CDR2 from the germline V gene are LNHDA and SQIVND (reference sequence). The CDR3 spans 17 residues. V shed 7 bases and J 0 bases; nucleotides not matched to a gene: 9.

The chain uses TRBV18 and TRBJ1-1; 7 bases fit TRBD1. J gave up 6 bases and V 6 bases, and 16 bases lay outside the gene matches. Germline CDR1 KGHSH, CDR2 LQKENI. The CDR3 sequence is 16 residues long. CDR3 in DNA: TGTGCCAGCTCCGCCTCAAACCCACAGACAGGGTCTGAAGCTTTCTTT. Its protein is CASSASNPQTGSEAFF.